Below are 29 T cell receptor beta chains sequenced from a single sample in a study of cytomegalovirus exposure and HLA in healthy donors. Measured with immunoSEQ multiplex PCR; TCRdb has only the in-frame clones, and not every one. The sample has approximately 240,000 clones; 75% to 95% are singletons. The sequenced sample consisted of PBMCs. The source is a woman aged 18-29 years in good health and CMV-seronegative.

The J gene is TRBJ1-2, the V gene TRBV28; D is perhaps TRBD1 (6 bases). The ends were cut back, 5 bases at V and 5 bases at J, with 15 bases in the middle. CDR1 and CDR2 (germline): MDHEN, SYDVKM. This CDR3 is 14 amino acids long. The CDR3 coding sequence is TGTGCCAGCAGTCCACCCGGGACACAATATGGCTACACCTTC. Protein: CASSPPGTQYGYTF.

This chain uses TRBV30 with TRBJ2-3, with 13 bases aligning to TRBD2. Germline values: CDR1 GTSNPN, CDR2 SVGIG (reference sequence). This CDR3 has 17 amino acids. The J segment lost 3 bases and the V segment lost 1 base, leaving 7 bases of the junction unmatched. CDR3 DNA sequence: TGTGCCTGGAGTGCCCTGCGGACTAGCGGGAGTACAGATACGCAGTATTTT. As protein: CAWSALRTSGSTDTQYF.

Notes on this clone: Other DNA sequences from this sample encode an identical CDR3 as well. V gene TRBV30 combines with J gene TRBJ2-3, with 7 bases matching TRBD2. Germline V CDR1 and CDR2: GTSNPN, SVGIG (reference sequence). The CDR3 is made up of 10 amino acids. The CDR3 region is CARGGGAQYF. In DNA form, the CDR3 reads TGTGCTCGCGGGGGTGGGGCGCAGTATTTT.

The V call is TRBV5-1, the J call TRBJ2-7, with TRBD2 identical over 9 bases. CDR3 length equals 13 residues. Germline assignment: CDR1 SGHRS and CDR2 YFSETQ. The trim removed 2 bases at V and 6 bases at J, leaving 3 bases unmatched. The chain's CDR3 is CASSLAGGAEQYF. In DNA form, the CDR3 reads TGCGCCAGCAGCTTAGCGGGAGGTGCCGAGCAGTACTTC.

The chain recombines TRBV4-2 with TRBJ2-5; 10 nucleotides match TRBD2. The V and J ends lost 1 base and 2 bases, in that order; junction bases with no gene match: 4. Germline CDR1 LGHNA, CDR2 YNFKEQ. This CDR3 is built from 16 residues. CDR3: CASSQARTSGQETQYF. The CDR3 DNA reads as TGTGCCAGCAGCCAAGCCAGGACTAGCGGACAAGAGACCCAGTACTTC.

For the CDR3, the DNA is TGTGCCAGCAGTGAATCTCCCCCCAAAGAGGTCTCGGGCTACACCTTC. Translating it yields CASSESPPKEVSGYTF. The chain has TRBV25-1 and TRBJ1-2; D is undetermined. V was clipped by 1 base and J by 8 bases, with 20 bases between them. In germline, CDR1 is MGHDK, CDR2 SYGVNS. The CDR3 runs to 16 residues.

The chain has TRBV4-2 and TRBJ2-2; D not resolved. The CDR3 extends over 14 amino acids. Trimming left V 0 bases short and J 4 bases short, with 6 bases between. Germline CDR1 LGHNA, CDR2 YNFKEQ. As DNA, the CDR3 is TGTGCCAGCAGCCAAGAGCGGATCACCGGGGAGCTGTTTTTT. This translates into CASSQERITGELFF.

The chain is built from TRBV27 and TRBJ2-7; D not resolved. The CDR3 spans 14 residues. CDR1 is MNHEY and CDR2 is SMNVEV in the germline V gene (reference sequence). V was shortened by 8 bases and J by 6 bases, with 20 bases between the two germline ends. Written as DNA, the CDR3 is TGTGCCAGCCGAACGGTCTTCCTATCGTGCGAGCAGTACTTC. It translates to CASRTVFLSCEQYF.

Concerning this clone: At one boundary the junction diverges from the germline segment, which might be a read error. This sequence joins TRBV5-4 and TRBJ2-5; 14 nucleotides match TRBD2. The germline V gene has CDR1 SGHNT and CDR2 YYREEE (reference sequence). CDR3 size: 17 residues. The CDR3 nucleotides are TGTGCCAGCAGTTTGGGACTAGCGGGAGCAGGGGAAGAGACCCAGTACTTC. Translating it yields CASSLGLAGAGEETQYF.

V and J are TRBV10-1 and TRBJ1-1, with 8 bases lining up with TRBD1. The CDR3 spans 12 residues. From germline, CDR1 is WNHNN and CDR2 SYGVQD (reference sequence). J gave up 7 bases and V 8 bases, and 6 bases lay outside the gene matches. The CDR3 DNA reads as TGCGCCAGCGGGACAGGCGGACGTGAAGCTTTCTTT. Translating it yields CASGTGGREAFF.

The genes are TRBV7-3 and TRBJ1-1, with a weak D call TRBD1 (6 bases). Trimming removed 5 bases from V and 8 bases from J, with 24 bases in between. The CDR3 has 16 amino acids. CDR1 is SGHTA, CDR2 FQGTGA, per germline. The CDR3 loop reads CASSATGTSGRKEAFF. The CDR3 nucleotides are TGTGCCAGCAGCGCCACCGGGACATCAGGCCGGAAGGAAGCTTTCTTT.

This clone was seen only a few times. In DNA, the CDR3 is TGTGCCAGCAGCACATTCAGAGGGACTAATGAAAAACTGTTTTTT. This codes for CASSTFRGTNEKLFF. J is TRBJ1-4 and V is TRBV21-1. TRBV21-1 is listed as a pseudogene. This CDR3 spans 15 amino acids.

V gene TRBV28 combines with J gene TRBJ1-5; 7 bases align to TRBD1. Per the germline V gene, CDR1 is MDHEN and CDR2 is SYDVKM. The junction had 3 bases not matched to a gene; V was cut back by 1 base and J by 3 bases. This CDR3 region has 15 residues. CDR3 sequence: CASSLLTGNNQPQHF. Written as DNA, the CDR3 is TGTGCCAGCAGTTTATTGACAGGGAACAATCAGCCCCAGCATTTT.

Details on this clone: With a much larger clone just one base away, this may be a read error. The chain carries TRBV6-6 and TRBJ1-1; 8 positions agree with TRBD1. CDR1 and CDR2 from the germline V gene are MNHNY and SVGAGI (reference sequence). The CDR3 loop spans 13 amino acids. The J segment lost 1 base and the V segment lost 10 bases, leaving 5 bases of the junction unmatched. The chain's CDR3 is CAIEQGENTEAFF. The CDR3 DNA reads TGTGCCATCGAACAGGGGGAGAACACTGAAGCTTTCTTT.

This chain connects TRBV7-9 to TRBJ1-1; D ambiguous. The CDR3 extends over 13 amino acids. The V gene lost 8 bases and the J gene lost 7 bases, with 17 bases spanning the gap. Per germline, CDR1 SEHNR and CDR2 FQNEAQ (reference sequence). The CDR3 spells CASGHVRSDEAFF. As DNA, the CDR3 is TGTGCCAGCGGCCATGTCAGGTCGGATGAAGCTTTCTTT.

The chain links TRBV30 to TRBJ2-5; D might be TRBD2 (7 bases). The germline V and J ends were trimmed by 3 bases and 2 bases, with 10 bases remaining between them. CDR1 GTSNPN and CDR2 SVGIG come from the germline V gene (reference sequence). CDR3 size: 13 residues. The CDR3 nucleotides read TGTGCCTGGAGCGGGGGGCAACAAGAGACCCAGTACTTC. Amino acids: CAWSGGQQETQYF. The whole variable domain, remainder taken from reference TRBV30 and TRBJ2-5, is SQTIHQWPATLVQPVGSPLSLECTVEGTSNPNLYWYRQAAGRGLQLLFYSVGIGQISSEVPQNLSASRPQDRQFILSSKKLLLSDSGFYLCAWSGGQQETQYFGPGTRLLVL.

The V gene is TRBV30, the J gene TRBJ1-4; 9 bases are shared with TRBD1. V shed 4 bases and J 7 bases; nucleotides not matched to a gene: 13. The CDR3 loop spans 16 amino acids. The germline V gene has CDR1 GTSNPN and CDR2 SVGIG (reference sequence). DNA of the CDR3: TGTGCCTGGACCCAAAAAACAGGGGGCTTGTTTGAAAAACTGTTTTTT. Its translation: CAWTQKTGGLFEKLFF.

V gene TRBV11-2 combines with J gene TRBJ1-1; D is unclear. V gave up 0 bases and J gave up 6 bases, with 11 bases separating them. There are 14 residues in the CDR3. Germline lookup yields CDR1 SGHAT and CDR2 FQNNGV. The CDR3 sequence is CASSLDVRGPEAFF. Written as DNA, the CDR3 is TGTGCCAGCAGCTTAGATGTCAGAGGGCCTGAAGCTTTCTTT.

The CDR3 DNA follows: TGTGCCAGCAGCGTAGGTGGGCAGGCCGGGGAGCTGTTTTTT. Translation: CASSVGGQAGELFF. V gene TRBV9 combines with J gene TRBJ2-2; D is ambiguous. Germline values: CDR1 SGDLS, CDR2 YYNGEE. Trimming pared 0 bases from V and 6 bases from J, leaving 9 bases between. The CDR3 is made up of 14 amino acids.

The chain carries TRBV29-1 and TRBJ2-3; 8 nucleotides match TRBD2. Germline trimming cut 6 bases from V and 2 bases from J; bases unmatched to any gene: 4. The CDR3 runs 13 residues. Germline V gene data show CDR1 as SQVTM and CDR2 as ANQGSEA. This CDR3 reads CSVGGLVTDTQYF. The CDR3 DNA is TGCAGCGTGGGGGGACTAGTCACAGATACGCAGTATTTT.

The chain couples TRBV28 to TRBJ1-1; D perhaps matches TRBD1 (6 bases). Germline V gene data show CDR1 as MDHEN and CDR2 as SYDVKM. This CDR3 region has 16 residues. V lost 4 bases and J lost 3, with 18 bases in between. The DNA for the CDR3 is TGTGCCAGCAGTTCGTACAGGGTGATGGATGACACTGAAGCTTTCTTT. As protein: CASSSYRVMDDTEAFF.

DNA of the CDR3: TGTGCCAGCAGCCAGACAGGAGGTTACGAGCAGTACTTC. It translates to CASSQTGGYEQYF. V is TRBV14 and J is TRBJ2-7; tentative D call: TRBD1 (6 bases). CDR3 length equals 13 residues. The germline gives CDR1 SGHDN, CDR2 FVKESK. The V end was cut by 3 bases, the J end by 4 bases, with 10 bases between.

The V gene is TRBV2, the J gene TRBJ1-1; D unclear. The germline gives CDR1 SNHLY, CDR2 FYNNEI. Trimming removed 6 bases from V and 3 bases from J, with 11 bases in between. The CDR3 spans 13 residues. The CDR3 bases are TGTGCCAGCAGCCCCCCGGTGGACACTGAAGCTTTCTTT. Amino acids: CASSPPVDTEAFF.

The chain has TRBV9 and TRBJ2-1; 7 bases fit TRBD2. This CDR3 is 18 amino acids long. Trimming removed 2 bases from V and 0 bases from J; junction bases left unmatched: 11. The germline V gene encodes CDR1 SGDLS and CDR2 YYNGEE. Here the CDR3 reads CASSVAPQRDPSYNEQFF. The CDR3 nucleotides read TGTGCCAGCAGCGTGGCCCCCCAGCGGGACCCCTCCTACAATGAGCAGTTCTTC.

This clone showed up just once. The chain carries TRBV5-1 and TRBJ2-1, with 10 bases fitting TRBD2. Germline-derived CDR1 and CDR2 are SGHRS and YFSETQ. This CDR3 is built from 14 residues. The trim removed 4 bases at V and 10 bases at J, leaving 8 bases unmatched. The CDR3 DNA reads TGCGCCAGCAGCCCGAGGACTAGCGGCCGGGAGCAGTTCTTC. It yields the protein CASSPRTSGREQFF.

This chain joins TRBV7-9 and TRBJ2-7; 16 bases fit TRBD2. The CDR3 is 14 amino acids. Looked up from germline, CDR1 is SEHNR and CDR2 is FQNEAQ (reference sequence). With 9 bases clipped from V and 5 bases from J, the junction kept 4 bases outside the gene matches. DNA for the CDR3: TGTGCCAGTCAGGGGACTAGCGGGAGGGACGAGCAGTACTTC. It encodes CASQGTSGRDEQYF.

This chain links TRBV30 with TRBJ1-1; 8 bases align to TRBD1. The V segment lost 4 bases and the J segment 4 bases; nucleotides outside the gene matches: 11. The CDR3 has 15 residues. Germline lookup yields CDR1 GTSNPN and CDR2 SVGIG (reference sequence). CDR3 residues: CAWTLWTGSRTEAFF. The CDR3 nucleotides read TGTGCCTGGACCCTGTGGACAGGGAGCCGCACTGAAGCTTTCTTT.

This clone was seen at least ten times. This chain connects TRBV5-4 to TRBJ1-2; D gene unclear. Germline assignment: CDR1 SGHNT and CDR2 YYREEE (reference sequence). The CDR3 has 13 amino acids. The V and J ends lost 1 base and 8 bases respectively, with 12 bases between them. This CDR3 reads CASSLPAVSGYTF. DNA of the CDR3: TGTGCCAGCAGCTTGCCTGCGGTCTCCGGCTACACCTTC.

This sequence joins TRBV11-2 and TRBJ2-7, with 10 bases lining up with TRBD2. Per germline, CDR1 SGHAT and CDR2 FQNNGV. The trim removed 5 bases at V and 2 bases at J, leaving 12 bases unmatched. This CDR3 region has 17 residues. The CDR3 bases are TGTGCCAGCAGCCGAAGGGGGCTACTAGCGGGACCCTACGAGCAGTACTTC. Its protein product is CASSRRGLLAGPYEQYF.